This T cell receptor (beta chain) was recovered during a study of shared clonotypes between healthy human individuals. This table comes from immunoSEQ multiplex PCR, and its TCRdb copy is limited to in-frame clones, with some not included. The sample yields 1.4 million to 1.5 million clones, roughly 96% seen once. The CDR3 runs to 18 residues. Germline V gene lookup returns CDR1 KGHSH and CDR2 LQKENI. V lost 4 bases to trimming and J lost 1 base, with 22 bases between them. As to this clone: Antigen: not known.

Study-wide findings and caveats: Estimated richness was generally greater in naive than memory subsets. The study drew on few donors, limiting represented genetic and exposure-history diversity.

The sample taken for sequencing was naive CD4+ T cells sorted from blood. This sample's subset: CD45RA+ positively selected. The chain is built from TRBV18 and TRBJ1-2, with D perhaps TRBD1 (5 bases). This receptor was taken from a young man in good health. The CDR3 DNA sequence: TGTGCCAGCTCACGACCGCCTAGGGGAGAGACGATTAACTATGGCTACACCTTC. It yields the protein CASSRPPRGETINYGYTF.